These 19 T cell receptor beta chains came from one sample sequenced in a study of blood T cell repertoires in COVID-19. TCRdb keeps only in-frame clones here, not all; method: immunoSEQ multiplex PCR. This repertoire shows about 220,000 clones, 65% to 90% found once; its top ten account for 2% to 3%. The sequenced sample consisted of peripheral blood. These receptors all stem from a woman in her sixties or seventies with COVID-19, enrolled during active disease.

V and J are TRBV7-2 and TRBJ2-7; unclear D gene. Deletions cut 5 bases from V and 0 bases from J, with 14 bases between. CDR1 is SGHTA, CDR2 FQGNSA, per germline. This CDR3 is 15 amino acids long. The CDR3, as DNA: TGTGCCAGCAGCCCGGAGTCCTGGAGCTCCTACGAGCAGTACTTC. Amino acids: CASSPESWSSYEQYF.

The chain links TRBV4-3 to TRBJ2-7; TRBD1 agrees at 8 bases. Germline values: CDR1 LGHNA, CDR2 YSLEER. The junction had 6 bases not matched to a gene; V was cut back by 4 bases and J by 1 base. The CDR3 sequence is 15 residues long. The CDR3 DNA reads as TGCGCCAGCAGCCGGAGGACAGGGAAGTCCTACGAGCAGTACTTC. Amino acid sequence: CASSRRTGKSYEQYF.

The chain joins TRBV29-1 to TRBJ2-2; 7 bases agree with TRBD1. V gave up 7 bases and J gave up 5 bases; unmatched junction bases: 7. The CDR3 is 13 amino acids. The germline CDR1 and CDR2 sequences are SQVTM and ANQGSEA. DNA of the CDR3: TGCAGCGCCCACAGGGGCATTACCGGGGAGCTGTTTTTT. It yields the protein CSAHRGITGELFF.

V and J are TRBV6-4 and TRBJ1-1, with 7 bases fitting TRBD1. V lost 3 bases, J lost 5 bases, and 3 bases stayed unmatched. CDR1 and CDR2 (germline): MRHNA, SNTAGT. This CDR3 is built from 13 residues. Here the CDR3 DNA reads TGTGCCAGCAGTGAAATACAGGGGACTGAAGCTTTCTTT. Protein product: CASSEIQGTEAFF.

The chain has TRBV6-2 or TRBV6-3 and TRBJ1-5; no clear D. Germline V CDR1 and CDR2: MNHEY, SVGEGT. Trimming took 4 bases from V and 4 from J, leaving 8 bases between them. The CDR3 runs 13 residues. The CDR3 coding sequence is TGTGCCAGCAGTTTGGTAGAAAATCAGCCCCAGCATTTT. Its translation is CASSLVENQPQHF.

The chain links TRBV24-1 to TRBJ2-3; 8 bases map to TRBD1. The germline CDR1 and CDR2 sequences are KGHDR and SFDVKD. Trimming at V came to 6 bases and at J to 1 base, leaving 8 bases not matched to a gene. The CDR3 consists of 16 residues. The CDR3 DNA reads as TGTGCCACCAGTTCCAGGGGGCGGGGTGGCACAGATACGCAGTATTTT. Translation: CATSSRGRGGTDTQYF.

This chain joins TRBV9 and TRBJ2-1, with a weak D call TRBD2 (5 bases). The V end was cut by 2 bases, the J end by 8 bases, with 11 bases between. There are 13 residues in the CDR3. The germline V gene has CDR1 SGDLS and CDR2 YYNGEE. CDR3 sequence: CASSVPGGYEQFF. In DNA form, the CDR3 reads TGTGCCAGCAGCGTTCCAGGAGGTTATGAGCAGTTCTTC.

J is TRBJ2-1 and V is TRBV27, with TRBD2 identical over 9 bases. This CDR3 spans 15 amino acids. The V gene's germline CDR1 is MNHEY and CDR2 SMNVEV (reference sequence). V was clipped by 3 bases and J by 3 bases; unmatched bases: 3. The DNA for the CDR3 is TGTGCCAGCAGTTTTGCAGCGGGAGGCTACAATGAGCAGTTCTTC. It encodes CASSFAAGGYNEQFF.

This clone has more than one count but fewer than ten. The chain links TRBV30 to TRBJ1-6; D possibly corresponds to TRBD1 (5 bases). The CDR3 length is 14 residues. Per germline, CDR1 GTSNPN and CDR2 SVGIG (reference sequence). Trimming left V 5 bases short and J 6 bases short, with 14 bases between. CDR3 nucleotides: TGTGCCTGGGGCTCTTGGAGGGGTAATTCACCCCTCCACTTT. It codes for CAWGSWRGNSPLHF.

This clone has a handful of counts. This chain links TRBV6-2 or TRBV6-3 with TRBJ1-6; D unresolved. Trimming left V 2 bases short and J 4 bases short, with 18 bases between. From germline, CDR1 is MNHEY and CDR2 SVGEGT. The CDR3 spans 18 residues. CDR3 loop: CASSYLSSQTSYNSPLHF. The CDR3 DNA sequence: TGTGCCAGCAGTTACCTCTCAAGTCAGACATCGTATAATTCACCCCTCCACTTT.

Here the CDR3 DNA reads TGTGCCAGCAGCTTAGGACAGCCCAATTCACCCCTCCACTTT. Translated: CASSLGQPNSPLHF. The chain is built from TRBV7-2 and TRBJ1-6, with a weak D call TRBD1 (5 bases). CDR3 size: 14 residues. Germline CDR1 SGHTA, CDR2 FQGNSA. Trimming took off 1 base at V and 7 bases at J, with 8 bases between the two ends. The variable domain in full, with the rest retrieved from reference TRBV7-2 and TRBJ1-6, is GAGVSQSPSNKVTEKGKDVELRCDPISGHTALYWYRQSLGQGLEFLIYFQGNSAPDKSGLPSDRFSAERTGGSVSTLTIQRTQQEDSAVYLCASSLGQPNSPLHFGNGTRLTVT.

The chain carries TRBV9 and TRBJ2-5; 12 nucleotides line up with TRBD1. CDR3 length equals 14 residues. CDR1 and CDR2 (germline): SGDLS, YYNGEE. J lost 5 bases, V lost 7 bases, and 6 bases had no gene match. This CDR3 reads CASSGQGAWETQYF. CDR3 bases: TGTGCCAGCTCGGGACAGGGGGCATGGGAGACCCAGTACTTC. Combining the CDR3 with reference TRBV9 and TRBJ2-5 gives the whole variable domain DSGVTQTPKHLITATGQRVTLRCSPRSGDLSVYWYQQSLDQGLQFLIQYYNGEERAKGNILERFSAQQFPDLHSELNLSSLELGDSALYFCASSGQGAWETQYFGPGTRLLVL.

Written as DNA, the CDR3 is TGTGCCAGCAGCTTCTCCCTCATCAGCACCGGGGAGCTGTTTTTT. This sequence encodes CASSFSLISTGELFF. The chain links TRBV5-4 to TRBJ2-2; D remains unclear. This CDR3 is built from 15 residues. Germline V gene lookup returns CDR1 SGHNT and CDR2 YYREEE (reference sequence). V was trimmed by 2 bases and J by 4 bases, leaving 12 bases between them.

The genes are TRBV6-1 and TRBJ2-5; TRBD2 aligns across 7 bases. Germline loops: CDR1 MNHNS, CDR2 SASEGT. The length of the CDR3 is 14 residues. Unmatched junction bases numbered 3, after V lost 1 base and J lost 4 bases. The CDR3 reads CASSEGWGGETQYF. The DNA for the CDR3 is TGTGCCAGCAGTGAAGGTTGGGGGGGAGAGACCCAGTACTTC.

This sequence joins TRBV6-5 and TRBJ1-1; D unresolved. CDR1 and CDR2 from the germline V gene are MNHEY and SVGAGI. Between the trimmed V and J ends, which lost 7 bases and 6 bases, there was a span of 15 bases. CDR3 length: 13 residues. CDR3 residues: CASKFTEGAEAFF. DNA of the CDR3: TGTGCCAGCAAATTTACGGAGGGCGCTGAAGCTTTCTTT.

The rearrangement joins TRBV5-4 to TRBJ1-2, with 9 bases lining up with TRBD1. V shed 4 bases, J shed 6 bases, and the junction held 13 bases outside the gene matches. CDR3 size: 16 residues. Germline V gene data show CDR1 as SGHNT and CDR2 as YYREEE (reference sequence). This chain's CDR3 is CASSQSQGAIVNGYTF. Here the CDR3 DNA reads TGTGCCAGCAGCCAATCACAGGGGGCGATTGTTAATGGCTACACCTTC.

J is TRBJ2-7 and V is TRBV12-3 or TRBV12-4, with D possibly matching TRBD2 (6 bases). The V end lost 5 bases, the J end lost 3 bases, and 8 bases lay between the germline ends. The CDR3 has 12 amino acids. The CDR3 loop reads CASSGRSYEQYF. The CDR3 DNA follows: TGTGCCAGCAGTGGGAGGAGCTACGAGCAGTACTTC.

The J gene is TRBJ1-2, the V gene TRBV3-1 (or the pseudogene TRBV3-2), with D perhaps matching TRBD1 (6 bases). The V end lost 0 bases, the J end lost 4 bases, and 12 bases lay between the germline ends. This CDR3 spans 15 amino acids. Per the germline V gene, CDR1 is LGHDT and CDR2 is YNNKEL (reference sequence). The CDR3 loop reads CASSQDLVRGYGYTF. The CDR3, as DNA: TGTGCCAGCAGCCAAGATCTTGTCAGGGGCTATGGCTACACCTTC.

The rearrangement links TRBV19 to TRBJ1-1; 7 bases match TRBD1. CDR3 size: 15 residues. Germline V lookup: CDR1 LNHDA, CDR2 SQIVND (reference sequence). V shed 4 bases and J 1 base; nucleotides not matched to a gene: 6. This chain's CDR3 is CASSTLGTANTEAFF. CDR3 sequence (DNA): TGTGCCAGTAGTACTCTCGGGACAGCGAACACTGAAGCTTTCTTT.